These 9 T cell receptor beta chains were all obtained from the same sample, sequenced in a study of blood T cell repertoires in COVID-19. Clones were sequenced by immunoSEQ multiplex PCR, and TCRdb holds only the in-frame ones, with some missing. The sample lists about 99,000 clones, 88% occurring once. Material: peripheral blood. These receptors all come from a man aged 50 or older with COVID-19, enrolled during active disease.

The chain has TRBV6-5 and TRBJ1-2; no reliable D call. This CDR3 contains 15 residues. CDR1 and CDR2 (germline): MNHEY, SVGAGI. V was trimmed by 6 bases and J by 3 bases, leaving 17 bases between them. CDR3 bases: TGTGCCAGCAGGAGCACACCCGGAGATTACTATGGCTACACCTTC. Protein: CASRSTPGDYYGYTF.

The chain uses TRBV25-1 and TRBJ1-5; 7 bases map to TRBD1. The V gene end was trimmed by 3 bases and the J gene end by 7 bases; junction bases not matched to a gene: 18. Germline V gene sequence: CDR1 MGHDK, CDR2 SYGVNS. The CDR3 sequence is 18 residues long. The CDR3 coding sequence is TGTGCCAGCAGTGATCCCCGAGGACAGGCCGACTCGGGACAGCCCCAGCATTTT. Translation gives CASSDPRGQADSGQPQHF.

V usage is TRBV6-6 and J usage is TRBJ2-5, with 11 bases fitting TRBD2. The ends lost 6 bases at V and 8 bases at J; junction bases unmatched: 14. This CDR3 is built from 16 residues. Germline V CDR1 and CDR2: MNHNY, SVGAGI (reference sequence). CDR3 DNA sequence: TGTGCCAGCAGACCCCCCGATAGCGGGGGGGCACCTACCCAGTACTTC. Translated, it gives CASRPPDSGGAPTQYF.

The chain has TRBV7-3 and TRBJ2-2, with D hard to call. Germline CDR1 SGHTA, CDR2 FQGTGA. CDR3 length: 14 residues. V dropped 5 bases and J dropped 1 base, with 8 bases sitting between them. The CDR3 bases are TGTGCCAGCAGCGCTACCCAGAACACCGGGGAGCTGTTTTTT. It is translated as CASSATQNTGELFF.

This rearrangement joins TRBV7-3 to TRBJ2-7; D unclear. Trimming took off 1 base at V and 2 bases at J, with 9 bases between the two ends. The CDR3 loop spans 14 amino acids. Germline values: CDR1 SGHTA, CDR2 FQGTGA. This CDR3 is CASSLNGRTYEQYF. Written as DNA, the CDR3 is TGTGCCAGCAGCTTAAATGGCAGAACCTACGAGCAGTACTTC.

V is TRBV19 and J is TRBJ1-4; tentatively, D is TRBD1 (6 bases). Germline loops: CDR1 LNHDA, CDR2 SQIVND (reference sequence). V lost 7 bases, J lost 3 bases, and 15 bases lay in between. The CDR3 is made up of 15 amino acids. DNA for the CDR3: TGTGCCAGTACCCCACGAGGGGGGGCTAATGAAAAACTGTTTTTT. Its translation is CASTPRGGANEKLFF.

The chain uses TRBV6-6 and TRBJ1-2; TRBD1 might be the D (5 bases). The CDR3 runs 13 residues. CDR1 is MNHNY, CDR2 SVGAGI, per germline (reference sequence). V gave up 6 bases and J gave up 6 bases, with 14 bases separating them. In DNA, the CDR3 is TGTGCCAGCAGACGAACGCAGGGTGATGGCTACACCTTC. Translation: CASRRTQGDGYTF.

The gene calls are TRBV6-2 or TRBV6-3 and TRBJ2-1, with 9 nucleotides matching TRBD1. The J segment lost 6 bases and the V segment lost 6 bases, leaving 12 bases of the junction unmatched. Germline assignment: CDR1 MNHEY and CDR2 SVGEGT. This CDR3 spans 16 amino acids. CDR3 DNA sequence: TGTGCCAGCAGCCCTCAGGGGGGACAGGGTAGCAATGAGCAGTTCTTC. This codes for CASSPQGGQGSNEQFF.

This chain links TRBV19 with TRBJ1-1; D perhaps matches TRBD1 (6 bases). The germline V gene encodes CDR1 LNHDA and CDR2 SQIVND (reference sequence). This CDR3 contains 13 residues. Trimming shortened V by 10 bases and J by 1 base, and 13 bases separated the two germline ends. This chain's CDR3 is CATDSMKNTEAFF. The CDR3 DNA is TGTGCCACGGACAGTATGAAGAACACTGAAGCTTTCTTT. Drawing the rest from reference TRBV19 and TRBJ1-1, the complete variable domain is DGGITQSPKYLFRKEGQNVTLSCEQNLNHDAMYWYRQDPGQGLRLIYYSQIVNDFQKGDIAEGYSVSREKKESFPLTVTSAQKNPTAFYLCATDSMKNTEAFFGQGTRLTVV.